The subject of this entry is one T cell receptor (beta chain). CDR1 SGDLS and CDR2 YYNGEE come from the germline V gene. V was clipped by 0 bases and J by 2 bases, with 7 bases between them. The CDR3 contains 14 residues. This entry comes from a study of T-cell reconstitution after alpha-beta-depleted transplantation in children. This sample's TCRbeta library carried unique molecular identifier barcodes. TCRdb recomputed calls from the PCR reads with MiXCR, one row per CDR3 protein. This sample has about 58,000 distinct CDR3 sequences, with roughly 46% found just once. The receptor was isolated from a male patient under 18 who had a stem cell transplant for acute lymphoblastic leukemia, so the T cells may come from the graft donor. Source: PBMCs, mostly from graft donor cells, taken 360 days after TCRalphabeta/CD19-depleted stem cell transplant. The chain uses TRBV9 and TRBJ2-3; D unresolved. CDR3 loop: CASSVGSVTDTQYF. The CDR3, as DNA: TGTGCCAGCAGCGTAGGATCAGTCACAGATACGCAGTATTTT.